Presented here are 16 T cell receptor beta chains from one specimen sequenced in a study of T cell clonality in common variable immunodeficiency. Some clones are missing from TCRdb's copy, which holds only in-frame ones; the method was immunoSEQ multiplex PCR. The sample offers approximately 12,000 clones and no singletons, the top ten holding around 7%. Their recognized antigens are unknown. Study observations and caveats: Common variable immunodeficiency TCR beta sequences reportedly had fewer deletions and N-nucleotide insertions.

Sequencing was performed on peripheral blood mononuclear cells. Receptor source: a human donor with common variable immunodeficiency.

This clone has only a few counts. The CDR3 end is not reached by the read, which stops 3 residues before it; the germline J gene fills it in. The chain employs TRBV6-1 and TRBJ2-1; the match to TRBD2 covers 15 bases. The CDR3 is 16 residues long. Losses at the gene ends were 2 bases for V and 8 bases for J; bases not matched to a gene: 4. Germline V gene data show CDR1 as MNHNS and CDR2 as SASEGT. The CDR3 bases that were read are TGTGCCAGCAGTGAAAGAGGACTAGCGGGGGGGGATGAG. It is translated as CASSERGLAGGDE. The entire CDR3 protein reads CASSERGLAGGDEQFF.

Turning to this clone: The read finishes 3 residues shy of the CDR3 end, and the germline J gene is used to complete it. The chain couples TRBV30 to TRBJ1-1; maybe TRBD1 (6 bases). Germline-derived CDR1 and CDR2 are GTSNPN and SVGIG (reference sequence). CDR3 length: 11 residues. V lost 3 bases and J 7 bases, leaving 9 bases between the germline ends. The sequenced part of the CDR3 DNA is TGTGCCTGGAGCTTACAGGGTGAA. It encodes CAWSLQGE. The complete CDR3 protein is CAWSLQGEAFF.

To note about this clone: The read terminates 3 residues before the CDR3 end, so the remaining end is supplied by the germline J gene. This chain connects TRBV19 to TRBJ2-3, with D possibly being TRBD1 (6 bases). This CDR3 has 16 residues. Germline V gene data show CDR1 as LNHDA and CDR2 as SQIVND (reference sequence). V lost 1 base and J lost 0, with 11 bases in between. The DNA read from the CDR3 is TGTGCCAGTAGTATAGCCTTCCAGGGGAGCACAGATACG. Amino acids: CASSIAFQGSTDT. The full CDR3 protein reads CASSIAFQGSTDTQYF.

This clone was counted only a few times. CDR3 sequence: CASRGHFYEQYF. The CDR3 bases that were read are TGTGCCAGTAGGGGACACTTCTACGAG. The V call is TRBV19, the J call TRBJ2-7, with D possibly TRBD1 on 6 matching bases. The CDR3 goes on 3 residues after the read ends, and that part is filled in from the germline J gene. V gave up 6 bases and J gave up 3 bases, with 9 bases separating them. CDR3 length: 12 residues. In germline, CDR1 is LNHDA, CDR2 SQIVND (reference sequence).

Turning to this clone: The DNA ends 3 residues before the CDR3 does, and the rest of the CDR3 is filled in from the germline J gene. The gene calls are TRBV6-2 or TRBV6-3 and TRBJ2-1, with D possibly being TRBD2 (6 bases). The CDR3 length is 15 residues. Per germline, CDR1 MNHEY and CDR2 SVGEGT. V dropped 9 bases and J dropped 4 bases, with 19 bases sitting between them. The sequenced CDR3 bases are TGTGCCAGTCGCGTCTGGGGGGAGGTTTACAATGAG. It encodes CASRVWGEVYNE. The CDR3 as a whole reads CASRVWGEVYNEQFF.

The covered CDR3 bases are TGCAGTGCTCGTGACTCTGCCAGCTCCTACGAG. Protein sequence: CSARDSASSYE. From start to end, the CDR3 is CSARDSASSYEQYF. This chain joins TRBV20-1 and TRBJ2-7, with D hard to call. Read coverage stops 3 residues before the CDR3 terminus; the germline J gene supplies the remainder. This CDR3 has 14 residues. Germline V gene data show CDR1 as DFQATT and CDR2 as SNEGSKA (reference sequence). The V end lost 5 bases, the J end lost 0 bases, and 14 bases lay between the germline ends.

The CDR3 protein is CASSEHPSGFGGYTF. The part of the CDR3 DNA that was read is TGTGCCAGCAGTGAGCACCCCTCAGGGTTTGGGGGC. This chain links TRBV6-1 with TRBJ1-2, with D possibly being TRBD1 (5 bases). The read falls 3 residues short of the CDR3 end, and the missing part is taken from the germline J gene. The length of the CDR3 is 15 residues. Looked up from germline, CDR1 is MNHNS and CDR2 is SASEGT.

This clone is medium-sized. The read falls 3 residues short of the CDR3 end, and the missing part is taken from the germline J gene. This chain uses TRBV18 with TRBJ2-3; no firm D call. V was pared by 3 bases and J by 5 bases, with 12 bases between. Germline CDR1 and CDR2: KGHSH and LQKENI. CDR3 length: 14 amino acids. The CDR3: CASSPNFGGDTQYF. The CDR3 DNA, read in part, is TGTGCCAGCTCACCCAACTTTGGTGGAGATACG. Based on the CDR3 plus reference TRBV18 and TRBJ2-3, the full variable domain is NAGVMQNPRHLVRRRGQEARLRCSPMKGHSHVYWYRQLPEEGLKFMVYLQKENIIDESGMPKERFSAEFPKEGPSILRIQQVVRGDSAAYFCASSPNFGGDTQYFGPGTRLTVL.

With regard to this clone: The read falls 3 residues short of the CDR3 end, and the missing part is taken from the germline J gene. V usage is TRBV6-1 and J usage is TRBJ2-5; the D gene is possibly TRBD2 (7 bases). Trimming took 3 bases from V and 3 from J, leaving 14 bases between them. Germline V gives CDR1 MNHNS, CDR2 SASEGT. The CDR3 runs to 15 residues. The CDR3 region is CASSDPGGQKETQYF. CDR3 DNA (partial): TGTGCCAGCAGTGACCCGGGGGGCCAAAAAGAGACC.

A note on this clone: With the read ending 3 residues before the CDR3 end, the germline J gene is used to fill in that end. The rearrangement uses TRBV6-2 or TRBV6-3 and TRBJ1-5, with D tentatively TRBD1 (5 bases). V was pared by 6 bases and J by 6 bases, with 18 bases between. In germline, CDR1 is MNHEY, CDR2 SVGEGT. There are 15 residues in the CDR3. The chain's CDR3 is CASSLSGPQGQPQHF. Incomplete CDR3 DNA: TGTGCCAGCAGCCTCTCCGGGCCTCAGGGTCAGCCC.

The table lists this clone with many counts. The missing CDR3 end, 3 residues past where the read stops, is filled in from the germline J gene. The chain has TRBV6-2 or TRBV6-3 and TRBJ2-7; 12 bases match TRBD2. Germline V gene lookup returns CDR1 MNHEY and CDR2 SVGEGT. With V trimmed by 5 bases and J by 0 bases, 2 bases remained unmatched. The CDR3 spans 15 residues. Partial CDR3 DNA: TGTGCCAGCAGTACTAGCGGGGGGAGCTCCTACGAG. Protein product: CASSTSGGSSYE. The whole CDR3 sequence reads CASSTSGGSSYEQYF.

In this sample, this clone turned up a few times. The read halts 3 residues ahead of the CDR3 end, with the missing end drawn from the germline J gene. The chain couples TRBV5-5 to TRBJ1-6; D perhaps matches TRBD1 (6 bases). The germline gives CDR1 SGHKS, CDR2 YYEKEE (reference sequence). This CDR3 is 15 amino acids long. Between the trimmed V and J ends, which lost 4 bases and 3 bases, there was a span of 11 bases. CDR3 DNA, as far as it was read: TGTGCCAGCAGCCGTCAGGGGAACTATAATTCACCC. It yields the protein CASSRQGNYNSP. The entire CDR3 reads CASSRQGNYNSPLHF.

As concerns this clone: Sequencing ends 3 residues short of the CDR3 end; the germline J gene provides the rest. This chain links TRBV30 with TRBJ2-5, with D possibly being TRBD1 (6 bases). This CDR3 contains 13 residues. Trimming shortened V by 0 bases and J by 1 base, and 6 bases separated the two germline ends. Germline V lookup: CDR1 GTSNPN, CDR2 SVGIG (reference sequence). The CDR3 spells CAWSVGGQETQYF. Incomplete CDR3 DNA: TGTGCCTGGAGTGTAGGGGGCCAAGAGACC.

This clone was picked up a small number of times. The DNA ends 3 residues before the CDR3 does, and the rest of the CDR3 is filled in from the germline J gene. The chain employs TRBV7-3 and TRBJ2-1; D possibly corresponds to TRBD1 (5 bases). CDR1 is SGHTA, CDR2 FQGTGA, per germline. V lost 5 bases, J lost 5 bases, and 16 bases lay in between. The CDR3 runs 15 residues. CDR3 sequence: CASSLGVRTNNEQFF. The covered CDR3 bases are TGTGCCAGCAGCCTAGGGGTTCGTACTAACAATGAG.

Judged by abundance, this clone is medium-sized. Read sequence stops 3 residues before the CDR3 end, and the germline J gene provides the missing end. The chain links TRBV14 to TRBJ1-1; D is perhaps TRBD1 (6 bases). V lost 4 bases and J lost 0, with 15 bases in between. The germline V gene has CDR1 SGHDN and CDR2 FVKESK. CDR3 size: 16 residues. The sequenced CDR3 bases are TGTGCCAGCAGCCCTGGATTTAGGGGGATGAACACTGAA. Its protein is CASSPGFRGMNTE. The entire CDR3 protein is CASSPGFRGMNTEAFF.

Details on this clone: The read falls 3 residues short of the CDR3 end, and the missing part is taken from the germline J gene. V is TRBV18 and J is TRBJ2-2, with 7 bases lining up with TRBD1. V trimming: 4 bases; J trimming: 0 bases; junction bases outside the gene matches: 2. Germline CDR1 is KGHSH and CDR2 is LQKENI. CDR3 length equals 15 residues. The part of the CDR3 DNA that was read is TGTGCCAGCTCACGGGACAGCACGAACACCGGGGAG. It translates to CASSRDSTNTGE. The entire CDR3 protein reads CASSRDSTNTGELFF.